This T cell receptor beta chain is from a study of CD8 T cells in ankylosing spondylitis. Study findings and constraints: A motif in TCR beta, a set of 8 or 9 highly homologous variants, appeared characteristic of ankylosing spondylitis blood.

TCRdb re-analysed the 5' RACE reads in MiXCR, keeping a single row per CDR3 protein. The sample has about 540,000 distinct CDR3 sequences; about an eighth are singletons. Germline-derived CDR1 and CDR2 are DFQATT and SNEGSKA (reference sequence). This CDR3 has 15 residues. A remark on this clonotype: The antigen remains undetermined. One junction end does not reproduce the germline sequence, and a read error may be involved.

Sequenced sample: blood, either unsorted or a sorted T cell fraction (not recorded which). The receptor comes from a male donor with ankylosing spondylitis. The chain recombines TRBV20-1 with TRBJ2-5, with TRBD2 identical over 8 bases. The CDR3 protein is CSAGEGSGGGETQYF. As DNA, the CDR3 is TGCAGTGCTGGAGAGGGCTCGGGAGGGGGGGAGACCCAGTACTTC.